Following are 28 T cell receptor beta chains from one sample sequenced in a study of T cells in women clearing cervical HPV infection. TCRdb keeps only in-frame clones here, not all; method: immunoSEQ multiplex PCR. The table counts roughly 48,000 clones; under 2% lies in the top ten. Sequencing input: blood buffy coat. These receptors were collected from a woman aged 18 to 75 with a cervical HPV16 infection that either progressed to CIN3+ or cleared (not recorded which).

Points on this clone: The CDR3 end lies 3 residues beyond the end of the read and is filled in from the germline J gene. The gene calls are TRBV2 and TRBJ1-6; 7 nucleotides align to TRBD1. With 6 bases clipped from V and 0 bases from J, the junction kept 5 bases outside the gene matches. The V gene's germline CDR1 is SNHLY and CDR2 FYNNEI. This CDR3 is built from 16 residues. CDR3 residues: CASRDRESSYNSPLHF. The sequenced CDR3 bases are TGTGCCAGCAGAGACAGGGAGAGCTCCTATAATTCACCC. Filled out from reference TRBV2 and TRBJ1-6, the complete variable domain reads EPEVTQTPSHQVTQMGQEVILRCVPISNHLYFYWYRQILGQKVEFLVSFYNNEISEKSEIFDDQFSVERPDGSNFTLKIRSTKLEDSAMYFCASRDRESSYNSPLHFGNGTRLTVT.

Comments on this clone: From the germline J gene comes the end of the CDR3, since the read stops 3 residues before it. The J gene is TRBJ2-7, the V gene TRBV20-1; tentative D call: TRBD2 (6 bases). The CDR3 contains 14 residues. Germline CDR1 reads DFQATT; CDR2 reads SNEGSKA (reference sequence). Trimming removed 4 bases from V and 0 bases from J, with 13 bases in between. The CDR3 reads CSAIGDSYSYEQYF. The covered CDR3 bases are TGCAGTGCTATAGGGGACTCCTACTCCTACGAG.

On this clone itself: The CDR3 end is not reached by the read, which stops 3 residues before it; the germline J gene fills it in. The chain carries TRBV19 and TRBJ2-1, with 7 positions matching TRBD2. The ends lost 6 bases at V and 4 bases at J; junction bases unmatched: 12. The CDR3 runs to 16 residues. Germline V gives CDR1 LNHDA, CDR2 SQIVND (reference sequence). The sequenced CDR3 bases are TGTGCCAGTAGCCTCCTGCGCGGGAGCCCTTACAATGAG. This translates into CASSLLRGSPYNE. The entire CDR3 reads CASSLLRGSPYNEQFF.

Worth noting for this clone: The read ends 3 residues early relative to the CDR3; the germline J gene fills the gap. The chain recombines TRBV6-1 with TRBJ1-1, with 7 bases lining up with TRBD1. The CDR3 loop spans 13 amino acids. Germline CDR1 and CDR2: MNHNS and SASEGT. The V gene end was trimmed by 4 bases and the J gene end by 3 bases; junction bases not matched to a gene: 2. This CDR3 is CASSGRGHTEAFF. The CDR3 DNA, read in part, is TGTGCCAGCAGTGGTAGGGGGCACACTGAA.

Comment on this clone: With the read ending 3 residues before the CDR3 end, the germline J gene is used to fill in that end. Other DNA sequences in this specimen translate into the identical CDR3. This chain links TRBV20-1 with TRBJ2-3; D unresolved. V lost 4 bases, J lost 3 bases, and 5 bases lay in between. The CDR3 loop spans 11 amino acids. CDR1 and CDR2 (germline): DFQATT, SNEGSKA (reference sequence). The sequenced part of the CDR3 DNA is TGCAGTGCTACTTCGACAGATACG. This sequence encodes CSATSTDT. The whole CDR3 region reads CSATSTDTQYF.

Worth noting for this clone: The read falls 3 residues short of the CDR3 end, and the missing part is taken from the germline J gene. The V and J genes are TRBV20-1 and TRBJ2-5; D possibly corresponds to TRBD2 (7 bases). The CDR3 sequence is 15 residues long. Trimming removed 3 bases at V and 1 base at J, with 15 bases between. In germline, CDR1 is DFQATT, CDR2 SNEGSKA (reference sequence). This chain's CDR3 is CSASEGGLRQETQYF. CDR3 bases read: TGCAGTGCTAGTGAGGGGGGGCTGCGCCAAGAGACC.

Concerning this clone itself: The CDR3 goes on 3 residues after the read ends, and that part is filled in from the germline J gene. This chain connects TRBV5-6 to TRBJ2-7; 9 positions match TRBD1. This CDR3 comprises 15 residues. Germline V gene sequence: CDR1 SGHDT, CDR2 YYEEEE. The V and J ends lost 4 bases and 6 bases, in that order; junction bases with no gene match: 11. The CDR3 reads CASSITGTGFREQYF. The sequenced CDR3 bases are TGTGCCAGCAGCATAACCGGGACAGGGTTTCGCGAG.

Regarding this clone: Sequencing ends 3 residues short of the CDR3 end; the germline J gene provides the rest. This chain links TRBV19 with TRBJ2-1; 7 positions match TRBD2. CDR3 length equals 16 residues. In germline, CDR1 is LNHDA, CDR2 SQIVND (reference sequence). V lost 5 bases and J lost 1; bases outside the gene matches: 8. The sequenced CDR3 bases are TGTGCCAGTAGTCCCCAGGTCGGGGGGTCCTACAATGAG. Residues: CASSPQVGGSYNE. The CDR3 in full is CASSPQVGGSYNEQFF.

In the case of this clone: The DNA ends 3 residues before the CDR3 does, and the rest of the CDR3 is filled in from the germline J gene. The V and J genes are TRBV20-1 and TRBJ1-6; possibly TRBD1 for D (6 bases). Trimming cost V 1 base and J 7 bases, with 17 bases left between them. The CDR3 loop spans 16 amino acids. Germline V gene data show CDR1 as DFQATT and CDR2 as SNEGSKA (reference sequence). The CDR3 DNA, read in part, is TGCAGTGCTAGAGCAAACACAGGGTCGTCAAATTCACCC. This gives the protein CSARANTGSSNSP. The whole CDR3 sequence reads CSARANTGSSNSPLHF.

About this clone: From the germline J gene comes the end of the CDR3, since the read stops 3 residues before it. The V gene is TRBV19, the J gene TRBJ2-7; 8 nucleotides agree with TRBD1. V dropped 5 bases and J dropped 6; count of bases not matched to a gene: 12. Germline V gene lookup returns CDR1 LNHDA and CDR2 SQIVND (reference sequence). This CDR3 is built from 15 residues. CDR3 in amino acids: CASSALGQGSGEQYF. CDR3 DNA (partial): TGTGCCAGTAGTGCACTTGGACAGGGAAGTGGCGAG.

In the case of this clone: The read is 3 residues too short to cover the CDR3 end, so that end is filled in from the germline J gene. The rearrangement uses TRBV4-1 and TRBJ2-7; TRBD2 matches at 12 bases. The CDR3 covers 17 residues. The germline V gene encodes CDR1 MGHRA and CDR2 YSYEKL. V gave up 0 bases and J gave up 2 bases; unmatched junction bases: 5. CDR3 residues: CASSQDPSSGRAYEQYF. The sequenced part of the CDR3 DNA is TGCGCCAGCAGCCAAGACCCCTCTAGCGGGAGGGCCTACGAG.

With respect to this clone: The read falls 3 residues short of the CDR3 end, and the missing part is taken from the germline J gene. The rearrangement joins TRBV6-2 or TRBV6-3 to TRBJ2-7; 8 bases line up with TRBD2. This CDR3 comprises 14 residues. From germline, CDR1 is MNHEY and CDR2 SVGEGT. The trim removed 5 bases at V and 2 bases at J, leaving 5 bases unmatched. The part of the CDR3 DNA that was read is TGTGCCAGCAGTATAGCGGGGCGTGCCTACGAG. Its translation: CASSIAGRAYE. The full-length CDR3 reads as CASSIAGRAYEQYF.

About this clone itself: The observed sequence ends 3 residues before the CDR3 terminus, with the missing tail filled in from the germline J gene. This rearrangement joins TRBV28 to TRBJ2-7, with 7 bases that match TRBD1. This CDR3 region has 14 residues. Per the germline V gene, CDR1 is MDHEN and CDR2 is SYDVKM. Trimming took 6 bases from V and 2 from J; bases not matched to a gene: 7. The CDR3 here is CASRVGDSTYEQYF. CDR3 DNA, as far as it was read: TGTGCCAGCAGGGTCGGGGACAGCACCTACGAG.

Note on this clone: From the germline J gene comes the end of the CDR3, since the read stops 3 residues before it. The chain links TRBV11-2 to TRBJ1-1; D may be TRBD1 (6 bases). Deletions cut 3 bases from V and 1 base from J, with 12 bases between. The CDR3 has 15 residues. Germline CDR1 reads SGHAT; CDR2 reads FQNNGV. The CDR3 sequence: CASSLGHNPNTEAFF. The part of the CDR3 DNA that was read is TGTGCCAGCAGCTTGGGACACAATCCGAACACTGAA.

Concerning this clone itself: The read terminates 3 residues before the CDR3 end, so the remaining end is supplied by the germline J gene. V gene TRBV7-2 combines with J gene TRBJ1-1, with 9 bases matching TRBD1. The CDR3 sequence is 14 residues long. Germline CDR1 SGHTA, CDR2 FQGNSA. V lost 5 bases and J lost 6; bases outside the gene matches: 7. CDR3 DNA, as far as it was read: TGTGCCAGCAGCCTGGACAGGGGCAGGGCTGAA. It encodes CASSLDRGRAE. The full-length CDR3 reads as CASSLDRGRAEAFF.

As to this clone: The CDR3 end falls 3 residues outside the read, so it is completed with the germline J gene. The V call is TRBV20-1, the J call TRBJ2-7, with D possibly being TRBD2 (6 bases). The length of the CDR3 is 14 residues. The V gene lost 1 base and the J gene lost 3 bases, with 13 bases spanning the gap. In germline, CDR1 is DFQATT, CDR2 SNEGSKA (reference sequence). Incomplete CDR3 DNA: TGCAGTGCTAGAGGTTGGCGGGGTAGCTACGAG. It specifies CSARGWRGSYE. Given in full, the CDR3 is CSARGWRGSYEQYF.

Of note for this clone: The CDR3 extends 3 residues past the end of the read, so its final part is completed from the germline J gene. The chain links TRBV12-3 or TRBV12-4 to TRBJ1-4, with D possibly TRBD1 on 6 matching bases. V gave up 3 bases and J gave up 4 bases, with 12 bases separating them. The CDR3 runs to 15 residues. Here the CDR3 reads CASSFRGGHNEKLFF. The DNA read from the CDR3 is TGTGCCAGCAGTTTTAGGGGGGGCCATAATGAAAAA.

As for this clone: The CDR3 extends 3 residues past the end of the read, so its final part is completed from the germline J gene. This chain uses TRBV3-1 (or the pseudogene TRBV3-2) with TRBJ2-5; 8 nucleotides agree with TRBD2. Germline CDR1 reads LGHDT; CDR2 reads YNNKEL (reference sequence). CDR3 length: 15 amino acids. V lost 8 bases to trimming and J lost 4 bases; unmatched junction nucleotides: 12. CDR3 sequence reads: CASRASGLGGETQYF. CDR3 DNA, as far as it was read: TGTGCCAGCCGGGCTAGCGGGTTGGGGGGAGAGACC.

On this clone: The read ends 3 residues early relative to the CDR3; the germline J gene fills the gap. The V and J genes are TRBV4-1 and TRBJ1-2, with a weak D call TRBD1 (6 bases). Per germline, CDR1 MGHRA and CDR2 YSYEKL. This CDR3 contains 15 residues. V gave up 1 base and J gave up 2 bases, with 11 bases separating them. CDR3 DNA (partial): TGCGCCAGCAGCCAAGTACAGGGCGGGAACTATGGC. It codes for CASSQVQGGNYG. The whole CDR3 protein is CASSQVQGGNYGYTF.

On this clone: The read is 3 residues too short to cover the CDR3 end, so that end is filled in from the germline J gene. The rearrangement joins TRBV24-1 to TRBJ2-3; possible D gene TRBD1, 6 bases. The CDR3 covers 15 residues. Germline-derived CDR1 and CDR2 are KGHDR and SFDVKD. Trimming stripped 4 bases from V and 2 bases from J, with 12 bases between. CDR3 region: CATSDTGQSTDTQYF. The sequenced CDR3 bases are TGTGCCACCAGTGACACCGGACAGTCCACAGATACG.

Of note for this clone: Read data end 3 residues before the CDR3 end; the end is taken from the germline J gene. The chain combines TRBV11-2 with TRBJ2-7, with D perhaps TRBD1 (7 bases). V dropped 1 base and J dropped 3 bases, with 13 bases sitting between them. CDR1 SGHAT and CDR2 FQNNGV come from the germline V gene. CDR3 length equals 15 residues. The CDR3 bases that were read are TGTGCCAGCAGCTTAGGGGAGGCAGGGGGCTACGAG. Translating it yields CASSLGEAGGYE. The whole CDR3 protein reads CASSLGEAGGYEQYF.

As to this clone: The CDR3 end lies 3 residues beyond the end of the read and is filled in from the germline J gene. This chain joins TRBV20-1 and TRBJ2-7, with 9 bases aligning to TRBD2. The V gene's germline CDR1 is DFQATT and CDR2 SNEGSKA (reference sequence). Germline trimming cut 2 bases from V and 5 bases from J; bases unmatched to any gene: 10. This CDR3 is built from 15 residues. The CDR3 loop reads CSARSSGRSFNEQYF. CDR3 DNA (partial): TGCAGTGCTAGATCAAGCGGGAGGAGTTTTAACGAG.

Comment on this clone: From the germline J gene comes the end of the CDR3, since the read stops 3 residues before it. V is TRBV5-1 and J is TRBJ1-4; 10 bases are shared with TRBD1. CDR1 SGHRS and CDR2 YFSETQ come from the germline V gene. V gave up 0 bases and J gave up 7 bases; unmatched junction bases: 9. The CDR3 totals 17 residues. This CDR3 reads CASSLVGQGGRSEKLFF. Incomplete CDR3 DNA: TGCGCCAGCAGCTTGGTAGGACAGGGGGGTCGGAGTGAAAAA.

As concerns this clone: The CDR3 end falls 3 residues outside the read, so it is completed with the germline J gene. This chain uses TRBV11-2 with TRBJ2-1, with a possible D match to TRBD2 (6 bases). CDR1 is SGHAT and CDR2 is FQNNGV in the germline V gene. The CDR3 contains 14 residues. V lost 5 bases and J lost 7, with 15 bases in between. CDR3 amino acids: CASSPERVSNEQFF. The covered CDR3 bases are TGTGCCAGCAGCCCCGAGCGGGTATCGAATGAG.

Of note for this clone: The missing CDR3 end, 3 residues past where the read stops, is filled in from the germline J gene. The chain links TRBV5-1 to TRBJ2-2; D unresolved. Deletions cut 3 bases from V and 7 bases from J, with 10 bases between. CDR1 and CDR2 from the germline V gene are SGHRS and YFSETQ. The CDR3 has 13 amino acids. The sequenced CDR3 bases are TGCGCCAGCAGCTCGTCTGACTTCGGGGAG. Translation gives CASSSSDFGE. From start to end, the CDR3 is CASSSSDFGELFF.

The CDR3 protein is CATTAGGYTIYF. CDR3 DNA, as far as it was read: TGTGCCACCACGGCGGGAGGTTACACC. The rearrangement uses TRBV19 and TRBJ1-3; D is undetermined. Read data end 3 residues before the CDR3 end; the end is taken from the germline J gene. V was pared by 10 bases and J by 8 bases, with 15 bases between. The V gene's germline CDR1 is LNHDA and CDR2 SQIVND (reference sequence). This CDR3 is built from 12 residues.

As regards this clone: Sequencing ends 3 residues short of the CDR3 end; the germline J gene provides the rest. This chain uses TRBV7-9 with TRBJ2-5, with D tentatively TRBD2 (5 bases). This CDR3 is built from 14 residues. Germline V lookup: CDR1 SEHNR, CDR2 FQNEAQ (reference sequence). V dropped 3 bases and J dropped 5 bases, with 13 bases sitting between them. The CDR3 DNA, read in part, is TGTGCCAGCAGCTTCGGCGGGCCTGGGGAGACC. It encodes CASSFGGPGET. The entire CDR3 is CASSFGGPGETQYF.

Details on this clone: The read gets to within 3 residues of the CDR3 end, and the germline J gene fills in the rest. The genes are TRBV12-3 or TRBV12-4 and TRBJ2-7, with 7 bases lining up with TRBD2. J was trimmed by 0 bases and V by 8 bases; bases with no gene match: 16. This CDR3 spans 17 amino acids. CDR3 protein: CASSTRHPRESSYEQYF. Incomplete CDR3 DNA: TGTGCCAGCTCTACCCGTCACCCGCGGGAGAGCTCCTACGAG.